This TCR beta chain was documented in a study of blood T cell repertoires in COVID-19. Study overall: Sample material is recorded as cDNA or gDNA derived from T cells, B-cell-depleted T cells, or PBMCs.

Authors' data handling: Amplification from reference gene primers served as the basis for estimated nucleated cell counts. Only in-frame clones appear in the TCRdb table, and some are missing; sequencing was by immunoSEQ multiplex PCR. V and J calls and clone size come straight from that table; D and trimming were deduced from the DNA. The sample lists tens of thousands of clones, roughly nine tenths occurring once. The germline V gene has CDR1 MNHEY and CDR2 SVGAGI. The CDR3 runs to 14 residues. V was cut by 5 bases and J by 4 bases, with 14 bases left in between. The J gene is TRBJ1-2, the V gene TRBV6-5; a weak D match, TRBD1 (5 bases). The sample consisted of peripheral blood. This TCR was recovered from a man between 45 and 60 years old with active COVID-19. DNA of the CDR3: TGTGCCAGCAGTCGGACAATACGTGGCTATGGCTACACCTTC. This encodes CASSRTIRGYGYTF.